A single sample is the source of the 14 T cell receptor beta chains below, sequenced in a study of cytomegalovirus exposure and HLA in healthy donors. PCR primers comprised 60 Vbeta and 13 Jbeta primers. Clones were read by immunoSEQ multiplex PCR, and TCRdb kept only the in-frame ones, dropping some. This sample's table has approximately 110,000 clones. Sequenced: PBMCs. The receptors here all came from a man aged 50 to 59 in good health and CMV-seronegative.

V usage is TRBV7-6 and J usage is TRBJ2-3; the match to TRBD2 covers 13 bases. This CDR3 is 17 amino acids long. The junction had 8 bases not matched to a gene; V was cut back by 5 bases and J by 3 bases. CDR1 SGHVS and CDR2 FNYEAQ come from the germline V gene. For the CDR3, the DNA is TGTGCCAGCAGCGAAGGCACTAGCGGGGGGGTTACAGATACGCAGTATTTT. Its translation is CASSEGTSGGVTDTQYF.

Note on this clone: Additional DNA sequences in this sample encode the identical CDR3. V and J are TRBV6-4 and TRBJ1-2; 7 bases line up with TRBD1. CDR3 size: 15 residues. The V segment lost 6 bases and the J segment 2 bases; nucleotides outside the gene matches: 9. From germline, CDR1 is MRHNA and CDR2 SNTAGT. The CDR3 DNA sequence: TGTGCCAGCAGAGCTGGGACAGCATTAAACTATGGCTACACCTTC. Amino acids: CASRAGTALNYGYTF.

The chain recombines TRBV4-3 with TRBJ1-4, with 9 bases that match TRBD1. V was pared by 0 bases and J by 5 bases, with 4 bases of the junction left unmatched. This CDR3 is 16 amino acids long. Germline V gene data show CDR1 as LGHNA and CDR2 as YSLEER. In DNA form, the CDR3 reads TGCGCCAGCAGCCAAGAGTCCGGGACAGGGAATGAAAAACTGTTTTTT. This sequence encodes CASSQESGTGNEKLFF.

V usage is TRBV5-4 and J usage is TRBJ2-7; the D gene is possibly TRBD1 (5 bases). The germline CDR1 and CDR2 sequences are SGHNT and YYREEE (reference sequence). V shed 1 base and J shed 3 bases, with 11 bases lying between them. The CDR3 is 14 residues long. Here the CDR3 reads CASSLFGHGYEQYF. DNA for the CDR3: TGTGCCAGCAGCTTGTTTGGACACGGCTACGAGCAGTACTTC. Complete variable domain (other parts from reference TRBV5-4 and TRBJ2-7): ETGVTQSPTHLIKTRGQQVTLRCSSQSGHNTVSWYQQALGQGPQFIFQYYREEENGRGNFPPRFSGLQFPNYSSELNVNALELDDSALYLCASSLFGHGYEQYFGPGTRLTVT.

The chain links TRBV4-3 to TRBJ1-2; D is possibly TRBD1 (5 bases). Germline loops: CDR1 LGHNA, CDR2 YSLEER. The CDR3 consists of 17 residues. V was pared by 0 bases and J by 2 bases, with 16 bases between. The CDR3 here is CASSQDSGQGGNYGYTF. Here the CDR3 DNA reads TGCGCCAGCAGCCAAGATTCCGGGCAGGGTGGGAACTATGGCTACACCTTC.

V is TRBV7-2 and J is TRBJ2-3; no clear D. V was pared by 1 base and J by 1 base, with 6 bases between. The V gene's germline CDR1 is SGHTA and CDR2 FQGNSA. This CDR3 contains 14 residues. CDR3 in DNA: TGTGCCAGCAGCTTAGGCCTAGGCACAGATACGCAGTATTTT. It codes for CASSLGLGTDTQYF.

The chain couples TRBV5-1 to TRBJ2-7; D may be TRBD1 (5 bases). Trimming took off 4 bases at V and 0 bases at J, with 11 bases between the two ends. The germline V gene has CDR1 SGHRS and CDR2 YFSETQ. The CDR3 has 14 amino acids. CDR3 nucleotides: TGCGCCAGCAGCGTGCAGGGATTCTCCTACGAGCAGTACTTC. Its translation is CASSVQGFSYEQYF.

The chain links TRBV5-6 to TRBJ2-7, with TRBD1 identical over 7 bases. After removal of 1 base from V and 9 bases from J, the junction contained 7 bases not matched to a gene. The germline V gene encodes CDR1 SGHDT and CDR2 YYEEEE. The CDR3 runs to 13 residues. CDR3 nucleotide sequence: TGTGCCAGCAGCTTGTGGACAGGAGTAGGGCAGTACTTC. It codes for CASSLWTGVGQYF.

This sequence joins TRBV4-1 and TRBJ2-7; 9 bases are a match to TRBD1. Germline V gives CDR1 MGHRA, CDR2 YSYEKL. With V trimmed by 4 bases and J by 2 bases, 6 bases remained unmatched. This CDR3 spans 15 amino acids. CDR3 bases: TGCGCCAGCAGCCCTTCGTGGGACAGGGCCTACGAGCAGTACTTC. As protein: CASSPSWDRAYEQYF.

V is TRBV28 and J is TRBJ2-5; tentatively, D is TRBD1 (6 bases). CDR1 and CDR2 (germline): MDHEN, SYDVKM. V lost 5 bases, J lost 7 bases, and 17 bases lay in between. This CDR3 region has 14 residues. This CDR3 is CASSGTGIWGTQYF. CDR3 DNA: TGTGCCAGCAGTGGAACAGGGATCTGGGGGACCCAGTACTTC.

The chain uses TRBV4-1 and TRBJ1-2; 7 nucleotides line up with TRBD1. This CDR3 spans 15 amino acids. Losses at the gene ends were 3 bases for V and 4 bases for J; bases not matched to a gene: 8. Per the germline V gene, CDR1 is MGHRA and CDR2 is YSYEKL. The CDR3 coding sequence is TGCGCCAGCAGCCATTCCGAACAGGGGATCTATGGCTACACCTTC. The encoded protein is CASSHSEQGIYGYTF.

J is TRBJ2-6 and V is TRBV12-5; D gene uncertain. This CDR3 spans 15 amino acids. Trimming left V 6 bases short and J 1 base short, with 10 bases between. The germline gives CDR1 LGHNT, CDR2 FRNRAP. The CDR3 DNA sequence: TGTGCTAGTGGATTGTGGGCATCTGGGGCCAACGTCCTGACTTTC. Its protein is CASGLWASGANVLTF.

As for this clone: The sample contains more than one DNA sequence encoding this CDR3. V is TRBV28 and J is TRBJ1-5; tentative D call: TRBD1 (6 bases). This CDR3 region has 15 residues. V was pared by 6 bases and J by 0 bases, with 12 bases between. Germline lookup yields CDR1 MDHEN and CDR2 SYDVKM. CDR3 residues: CASRPGQTSNQPQHF. The CDR3 region has the DNA TGTGCCAGCAGACCCGGACAGACTAGCAATCAGCCCCAGCATTTT.

The chain uses TRBV7-9 and TRBJ2-4; 9 bases line up with TRBD1. This CDR3 has 19 residues. Germline V lookup: CDR1 SEHNR, CDR2 FQNEAQ (reference sequence). The V and J ends lost 4 bases and 3 bases, in that order; junction bases with no gene match: 16. The CDR3 spells CASSSPGTGFLKDKNIQYF. CDR3 nucleotides: TGTGCCAGCAGCTCGCCGGGGACAGGGTTTCTTAAGGACAAAAACATTCAGTACTTC.